Listed here are 13 T cell receptor beta chains from one sample, sequenced in a study of graft-versus-host responses after intestinal transplantation. Here immunoSEQ multiplex PCR was the method, and the copy in TCRdb shows in-frame clones only, minus some. The sample consists of 85,000 to 100,000 clones, 90% of them appearing once. Antigens of these TCRs are unknown. Sequenced material: unstimulated CD4+ T cells sorted from spleen or lymph node cells, taken before intestinal transplant. Receptor source: a human donor who received an intestinal transplant.

V is TRBV19 and J is TRBJ1-3, with TRBD1 as a possible D gene (5 bases). There are 11 residues in the CDR3. The germline gives CDR1 LNHDA, CDR2 SQIVND (reference sequence). The V and J ends lost 3 bases and 11 bases respectively, with 8 bases between them. The DNA for the CDR3 is TGTGCCAGTAGTATGGAAGGGGCCATATATTTT. As protein: CASSMEGAIYF. Variable domain in full (rest from reference TRBV19 and TRBJ1-3): DGGITQSPKYLFRKEGQNVTLSCEQNLNHDAMYWYRQDPGQGLRLIYYSQIVNDFQKGDIAEGYSVSREKKESFPLTVTSAQKNPTAFYLCASSMEGAIYFGEGSWLTVV.

The rearrangement links TRBV27 to TRBJ2-7; 13 bases line up with TRBD2. With 6 bases clipped from V and 11 bases from J, the junction kept 10 bases outside the gene matches. This CDR3 spans 14 amino acids. Germline-derived CDR1 and CDR2 are MNHEY and SMNVEV (reference sequence). The CDR3 DNA reads as TGTGCCAGCAGGTACGGGACTAGCGGGGCGGCGGAGTACTTC. Residues: CASRYGTSGAAEYF.

The CDR3 loop is CASSLSTGPNYGYTF. In nucleotides, the CDR3 is TGTGCCAGCAGCTTGTCGACAGGGCCTAACTATGGCTACACCTTC. The rearrangement joins TRBV7-3 to TRBJ1-2; 7 nucleotides align to TRBD1. V was pared by 3 bases and J by 0 bases, with 4 bases of the junction left unmatched. From germline, CDR1 is SGHTA and CDR2 FQGTGA. The CDR3 loop spans 15 amino acids.

The chain joins TRBV27 to TRBJ2-2, with 8 positions matching TRBD1. CDR1 and CDR2 from the germline V gene are MNHEY and SMNVEV (reference sequence). The length of the CDR3 is 14 residues. The V segment lost 5 bases and the J segment 4 bases; nucleotides outside the gene matches: 3. The CDR3 DNA reads as TGTGCCAGCAGTCCCGACAGGGGCACCGGGGAGCTGTTTTTT. It is translated as CASSPDRGTGELFF.

J is TRBJ2-5 and V is TRBV2, with TRBD2 matching 9 bases. The CDR3 extends over 14 amino acids. Germline values: CDR1 SNHLY, CDR2 FYNNEI. The trim removed 6 bases at V and 6 bases at J, leaving 8 bases unmatched. CDR3 bases: TGTGCCAGCAGCGGCGGGGGGGCCGGGAAGACCCAGTACTTC. Protein sequence: CASSGGGAGKTQYF.

The chain has TRBV6-4 and TRBJ1-1; D remains unclear. The germline CDR1 and CDR2 sequences are MRHNA and SNTAGT. V was shortened by 4 bases and J by 1 base, with 7 bases between the two germline ends. This CDR3 is 13 amino acids long. The CDR3 DNA reads as TGTGCCAGCAGTGCCCAGGCGAACACTGAAGCTTTCTTT. Its translation: CASSAQANTEAFF.

V gene TRBV2 combines with J gene TRBJ2-3, with 7 bases identical to TRBD2. The J segment lost 6 bases and the V segment lost 4 bases, leaving 4 bases of the junction unmatched. This CDR3 is 13 amino acids long. Per germline, CDR1 SNHLY and CDR2 FYNNEI. CDR3 residues: CASSVGGGDTQYF. The CDR3 nucleotides read TGTGCCAGCAGTGTTGGGGGAGGGGATACGCAGTATTTT.

V gene TRBV11-2 combines with J gene TRBJ2-7; tentative D call: TRBD1 (7 bases). This CDR3 is 15 amino acids long. Germline loops: CDR1 SGHAT, CDR2 FQNNGV. V gave up 3 bases and J gave up 3 bases, with 15 bases separating them. The CDR3 DNA reads as TGTGCCAGCAGCTTCGGCAGGGGGGTTCTCTACGAGCAGTACTTC. Encoded protein: CASSFGRGVLYEQYF.

The chain is built from TRBV19 and TRBJ2-2; TRBD2 matches at 11 bases. With V trimmed by 6 bases and J by 6 bases, 9 bases remained unmatched. Germline V gives CDR1 LNHDA, CDR2 SQIVND (reference sequence). The CDR3 has 16 amino acids. CDR3 sequence (DNA): TGTGCCAGTAGACCGAGACTACTAGCGGGGGCCGGGGAGCTGTTTTTT. Protein: CASRPRLLAGAGELFF.

In the case of this clone: Other DNA sequences in the same sample also yield this CDR3. The chain links TRBV10-1 to TRBJ2-7, with 9 bases lining up with TRBD2. The CDR3 extends over 14 amino acids. Germline trimming cut 3 bases from V and 2 bases from J; bases unmatched to any gene: 2. The V gene's germline CDR1 is WNHNN and CDR2 SYGVQD (reference sequence). CDR3 DNA: TGCGCCAGCAGTGAATCTAGCGGGGCCTACGAGCAGTACTTC. Protein: CASSESSGAYEQYF.

The table lists this clone with a few counts. The V gene is TRBV7-8, the J gene TRBJ2-1; 12 bases are shared with TRBD2. This CDR3 is 18 amino acids long. Germline CDR1 SGHVS, CDR2 FQNEAQ. The V segment lost 1 base and the J segment 3 bases; nucleotides outside the gene matches: 7. CDR3 in amino acids: CASSLVSSGGAGYNEQFF. The CDR3 bases are TGTGCCAGCAGCTTAGTTTCTAGCGGGGGGGCTGGCTACAATGAGCAGTTCTTC. The variable domain in full, with the rest retrieved from reference TRBV7-8 and TRBJ2-1, is GAGVSQSPRYKVAKRGQDVALRCDPISGHVSLFWYQQALGQGPEFLTYFQNEAQLDKSGLPSDRFFAERPEGSVSTLKIQRTQQEDSAVYLCASSLVSSGGAGYNEQFFGPGTRLTVL.

This clone was found once. This chain uses TRBV7-9 with TRBJ2-7, with D perhaps TRBD2 (6 bases). The CDR3 covers 15 residues. Trimming took off 5 bases at V and 0 bases at J, with 14 bases between the two ends. Germline loops: CDR1 SEHNR, CDR2 FQNEAQ (reference sequence). The CDR3, as DNA: TGTGCCAGCAGCCCCCTCGGGGGAAGCTCCTACGAGCAGTACTTC. It translates to CASSPLGGSSYEQYF.

The chain combines TRBV18 with TRBJ2-3, with TRBD2 identical over 9 bases. The V segment lost 1 base and the J segment 3 bases; nucleotides outside the gene matches: 2. There are 15 residues in the CDR3. Germline CDR1 and CDR2: KGHSH and LQKENI. The CDR3 loop is CASSPRAGGTDTQYF. CDR3 bases: TGTGCCAGCTCACCACGAGCGGGGGGTACAGATACGCAGTATTTT.